These 30 T cell receptor beta chains share one sample of origin, sequenced in a study of blood T cell repertoires in COVID-19. Profiling relied on immunoSEQ multiplex PCR, and the TCRdb table lists in-frame clones only, not all of them. The repertoire holds approximately 250,000 clones, nearly 85% seen once, with roughly 8.6% in the top ten. Sequenced sample: peripheral blood. All receptors come from a human donor in a cohort sampled during active COVID-19.

This chain joins TRBV7-3 and TRBJ1-2, with D maybe TRBD1 (6 bases). CDR3 length: 12 amino acids. Germline CDR1 and CDR2: SGHTA and FQGTGA. The CDR3 region is CACLAGADGYTF. The CDR3 region has the DNA TGTGCGTGTTTGGCAGGGGCCGATGGCTACACCTTC.

The J gene is TRBJ2-2, the V gene TRBV7-9, with D tentatively TRBD2 (5 bases). V was pared by 1 base and J by 5 bases, with 5 bases between. CDR1 is SEHNR, CDR2 FQNEAQ, per germline (reference sequence). This CDR3 has 13 residues. The CDR3 DNA sequence: TGTGCCAGCAGCTTAGGCGGGACCGGGGAGCTGTTTTTT. Translating gives CASSLGGTGELFF.

The chain couples TRBV12-3 or TRBV12-4 to TRBJ1-1; unclear D gene. The CDR3 contains 13 residues. Trimming removed 3 bases at V and 1 base at J, with 6 bases between. The CDR3 DNA reads as TGTGCCAGCAGTTTTCGTAAGAACACTGAAGCTTTCTTT. This translates into CASSFRKNTEAFF.

This chain uses TRBV6-2 or TRBV6-3 with TRBJ2-5, with unresolved D. Germline assignment: CDR1 MNHEY and CDR2 SVGEGT. V shed 3 bases and J shed 0 bases, with 5 bases lying between them. The CDR3 sequence is 13 residues long. For the CDR3, the DNA is TGTGCCAGCAGTTATCTGTACCAAGAGACCCAGTACTTC. Translation gives CASSYLYQETQYF.

The V and J genes are TRBV6-5 and TRBJ2-7; TRBD2 aligns across 8 bases. The CDR3 is 15 amino acids. V lost 7 bases, J lost 2 bases, and 10 bases stayed unmatched. Germline V gene lookup returns CDR1 MNHEY and CDR2 SVGAGI. The CDR3 coding sequence is TGTGCCAGCAAAGTCTCCGGGGGGGCCCCCTACGAGCAGTACTTC. This codes for CASKVSGGAPYEQYF.

The V gene is TRBV29-1, the J gene TRBJ2-7, with TRBD2 as a possible D gene (6 bases). The CDR3 is 15 residues long. Germline assignment: CDR1 SQVTM and CDR2 ANQGSEA. Deletions cut 0 bases from V and 6 bases from J, with 18 bases between. For the CDR3, the DNA is TGCAGCGTTGAAGAGCGGGGAAGGGTGAAGGTCGAGCAGTACTTC. It codes for CSVEERGRVKVEQYF.

The V call is TRBV11-2, the J call TRBJ1-6, with D possibly TRBD1 on 6 matching bases. The length of the CDR3 is 14 residues. In germline, CDR1 is SGHAT, CDR2 FQNNGV. V gave up 5 bases and J gave up 10 bases, with 15 bases separating them. The CDR3 DNA reads as TGTGCCAGCAGCCATGGACAGTCAAAGTCACCCCTCCACTTT. This translates into CASSHGQSKSPLHF.

The chain links TRBV24-1 to TRBJ2-3, with D possibly being TRBD1 (5 bases). CDR3 length: 15 residues. Deletions cut 3 bases from V and 0 bases from J, with 9 bases between. The germline gives CDR1 KGHDR, CDR2 SFDVKD. CDR3 protein: CATSDRQHSTDTQYF. DNA of the CDR3: TGTGCCACCAGTGATCGACAGCATAGCACAGATACGCAGTATTTT.

The CDR3 spells CASSRQGIEAFF. The DNA for the CDR3 is TGTGCCAGCAGCCGACAGGGGATTGAAGCTTTCTTT. The chain employs TRBV7-2 and TRBJ1-1, with TRBD1 identical over 8 bases. With V trimmed by 5 bases and J by 7 bases, 3 bases remained unmatched. The germline V gene has CDR1 SGHTA and CDR2 FQGNSA. The CDR3 length is 12 residues. Full variable domain (missing parts from reference TRBV7-2 and TRBJ1-1): GAGVSQSPSNKVTEKGKDVELRCDPISGHTALYWYRQSLGQGLEFLIYFQGNSAPDKSGLPSDRFSAERTGGSVSTLTIQRTQQEDSAVYLCASSRQGIEAFFGQGTRLTVV.

This clone was observed a handful of times. V and J are TRBV7-9 and TRBJ2-7; D is uncertain. Trimming left V 3 bases short and J 1 base short, with 7 bases between. Germline values: CDR1 SEHNR, CDR2 FQNEAQ (reference sequence). The CDR3 has 13 residues. Here the CDR3 reads CASSFLVSYEQYF. The CDR3, as DNA: TGTGCCAGCAGCTTCTTAGTGTCCTACGAGCAGTACTTC. The whole variable domain, remainder taken from reference TRBV7-9 and TRBJ2-7, is DTGVSQNPRHKITKRGQNVTFRCDPISEHNRLYWYRQTLGQGPEFLTYFQNEAQLEKSRLLSDRFSAERPKGSFSTLEIQRTEQGDSAMYLCASSFLVSYEQYFGPGTRLTVT.

This rearrangement joins TRBV5-1 to TRBJ2-2; maybe TRBD2 (5 bases). CDR1 SGHRS and CDR2 YFSETQ come from the germline V gene. The CDR3 spans 14 residues. V lost 4 bases and J lost 3, with 10 bases in between. CDR3 amino acids: CASSPGFDTGELFF. CDR3 nucleotide sequence: TGCGCCAGCAGCCCGGGGTTTGACACCGGGGAGCTGTTTTTT.

The chain links TRBV4-3 to TRBJ1-4, with 7 bases fitting TRBD1. The CDR3 totals 17 residues. The J segment lost 3 bases and the V segment lost 2 bases, leaving 9 bases of the junction unmatched. From germline, CDR1 is LGHNA and CDR2 YSLEER. The CDR3 nucleotides read TGCGCCAGCAGCCAATCGCCAAACAGGGGAGCTAATGAAAAACTGTTTTTT. This gives the protein CASSQSPNRGANEKLFF.

This chain joins TRBV23-1 and TRBJ1-2, with a possible D match to TRBD1 (6 bases). TRBV23-1 is filed as an ORF, its function uncertain. This CDR3 contains 15 residues. V was trimmed by 6 bases and J by 3 bases, leaving 17 bases between them. DNA for the CDR3: TGCGCCAGCAGCCTAGGACAGCTTATACACTATGGCTACACCTTC. This gives the protein CASSLGQLIHYGYTF.

The V call is TRBV27, the J call TRBJ2-3, with 14 bases lining up with TRBD2. Germline CDR1 reads MNHEY; CDR2 reads SMNVEV (reference sequence). Germline trimming cut 5 bases from V and 2 bases from J; bases unmatched to any gene: 6. CDR3 size: 17 residues. Here the CDR3 reads CASSPTSGGDITDTQYF. CDR3 bases: TGTGCCAGCAGTCCGACTAGCGGGGGGGATATCACAGATACGCAGTATTTT.

This clone occurred a few times. The chain employs TRBV27 and TRBJ2-7; TRBD2 might be the D (5 bases). Trimming left V 6 bases short and J 3 bases short, with 27 bases between. Looked up from germline, CDR1 is MNHEY and CDR2 is SMNVEV (reference sequence). The CDR3 sequence is 18 residues long. The CDR3, as DNA: TGTGCCAGCAGCCTCACCTTCTACTGGTTAGCGATCGACTACGAGCAGTACTTC. It codes for CASSLTFYWLAIDYEQYF.

The rearrangement joins TRBV7-2 to TRBJ1-1; tentative D call: TRBD1 (6 bases). V lost 5 bases and J 3 bases, leaving 16 bases between the germline ends. The CDR3 runs 15 residues. Looked up from germline, CDR1 is SGHTA and CDR2 is FQGNSA. The CDR3 sequence is CASSATNRVDTEAFF. The DNA for the CDR3 is TGTGCCAGCAGCGCTACCAACAGGGTGGACACTGAAGCTTTCTTT.

CDR3 loop: CATSRGDYTDTQYF. The CDR3, as DNA: TGTGCCACCAGCAGGGGGGACTACACAGATACGCAGTATTTT. This chain joins TRBV15 and TRBJ2-3; 7 nucleotides line up with TRBD2. CDR1 and CDR2 from the germline V gene are LNHNV and YYDKDF (reference sequence). Trimming cost V 3 bases and J 2 bases; bases outside gene matches: 2. CDR3 size: 14 residues. Together with reference TRBV15 and TRBJ2-3, the CDR3 gives the full variable domain: DAMVIQNPRYQVTQFGKPVTLSCSQTLNHNVMYWYQQKSSQAPKLLFHYYDKDFNNEADTPDNFQSRRPNTSFCFLDIRSPGLGDTAMYLCATSRGDYTDTQYFGPGTRLTVL.

The V gene is TRBV19, the J gene TRBJ2-1, with no clear D. This CDR3 contains 15 residues. V was clipped by 3 bases and J by 2 bases, with 11 bases between them. Germline V CDR1 and CDR2: LNHDA, SQIVND (reference sequence). The DNA for the CDR3 is TGTGCCAGTAGTATCAACTCCGCTGCCTACAATGAGCAGTTCTTC. Amino acids: CASSINSAAYNEQFF.

The chain combines TRBV5-5 with TRBJ2-5; D is perhaps TRBD2 (5 bases). Germline CDR1 is SGHKS and CDR2 is YYEKEE (reference sequence). The CDR3 is made up of 13 amino acids. V lost 0 bases and J lost 2, with 5 bases in between. This CDR3 is CASSLGGQETQYF. The DNA for the CDR3 is TGTGCCAGCAGCTTGGGCGGGCAAGAGACCCAGTACTTC.

As concerns this clone: This sample includes further DNA sequences coding for the same CDR3. The chain recombines TRBV2 with TRBJ2-2, with a tentative D call TRBD2 (6 bases). V dropped 5 bases and J dropped 1 base, with 8 bases sitting between them. The germline V gene has CDR1 SNHLY and CDR2 FYNNEI. The CDR3 totals 14 residues. This CDR3 reads CASSLRGNTGELFF. The CDR3 DNA is TGTGCCAGCAGTTTGCGGGGGAACACCGGGGAGCTGTTTTTT.

The J gene is TRBJ2-7, the V gene TRBV20-1; D unresolved. The germline V and J ends were trimmed by 7 bases and 3 bases, with 10 bases remaining between them. Germline lookup yields CDR1 DFQATT and CDR2 SNEGSKA (reference sequence). The CDR3 length is 11 residues. CDR3 sequence (DNA): TGCAGTGGAAGCGCGAGCTACGAGCAGTACTTC. It codes for CSGSASYEQYF.

The chain uses TRBV2 and TRBJ1-3, with 9 positions matching TRBD1. Trimming at V came to 6 bases and at J to 4 bases, leaving 7 bases not matched to a gene. The germline gives CDR1 SNHLY, CDR2 FYNNEI. The CDR3 extends over 15 amino acids. CDR3 in amino acids: CASSGRTGAGNTIYF. The CDR3 DNA reads TGTGCCAGCAGCGGACGGACAGGGGCAGGAAACACCATATATTTT.

The CDR3 spells CASFWPTESSLFTAFSVLTF. CDR3 sequence (DNA): TGTGCCAGCTTCTGGCCTACAGAATCTAGCCTTTTTACTGCCTTTAGCGTCCTGACTTTC. V gene TRBV2 combines with J gene TRBJ2-6; the D gene is possibly TRBD2 (5 bases). CDR1 and CDR2 from the germline V gene are SNHLY and FYNNEI. The CDR3 covers 20 residues. V gave up 8 bases and J gave up 12 bases, with 38 bases separating them.

This clone was seen a few times. This chain joins TRBV6-4 and TRBJ2-1, with 7 bases lining up with TRBD2. The junction had 4 bases not matched to a gene; V was cut back by 3 bases and J by 8 bases. This CDR3 contains 13 residues. Germline V lookup: CDR1 MRHNA, CDR2 SNTAGT. As DNA, the CDR3 is TGTGCCAGCAGTGAAGGGAGGGGCGATGAGCAGTTCTTC. Translated: CASSEGRGDEQFF.

This clone was observed a single time. The chain joins TRBV3-1 (or the pseudogene TRBV3-2) to TRBJ1-1, with D hard to call. Germline CDR1 LGHDT, CDR2 YNNKEL (reference sequence). The CDR3 is made up of 14 amino acids. The V end was cut by 5 bases, the J end by 4 bases, with 14 bases between. The CDR3 DNA reads as TGTGCCAGCAGCTCAGGCATAGTAGGCACTGAAGCTTTCTTT. Residues: CASSSGIVGTEAFF.

This clone was found once. DNA of the CDR3: TGTGCCAGCAGCCCCCGGGGGGGGCTAGCGGGGAAACAAGAGACCCAGTACTTC. This gives the protein CASSPRGGLAGKQETQYF. J is TRBJ2-5 and V is TRBV3-1 (or the pseudogene TRBV3-2), with 9 bases lining up with TRBD2. From germline, CDR1 is LGHDT and CDR2 YNNKEL (reference sequence). The trim removed 4 bases at V and 2 bases at J, leaving 14 bases unmatched. The CDR3 consists of 18 residues.

Only one count was recorded for this clone. The chain has TRBV5-1 and TRBJ2-4, with TRBD2 matching over 8 bases. The germline V gene encodes CDR1 SGHRS and CDR2 YFSETQ. CDR3 length: 14 residues. Trimming removed 7 bases from V and 9 bases from J; junction bases left unmatched: 12. The CDR3 DNA reads as TGCGCCAGCGGGGCGGGAGGAGGACAAGGCATTCAGTACTTC. Protein sequence: CASGAGGGQGIQYF.

This chain links TRBV6-6 with TRBJ2-3; maybe TRBD2 (6 bases). The CDR3 sequence is 17 residues long. V lost 5 bases and J 1 base, leaving 19 bases between the germline ends. Germline lookup yields CDR1 MNHNY and CDR2 SVGAGI (reference sequence). The CDR3 bases are TGTGCCAGCAGTCCCCTCCCATTCGGGGGAGGCACAGATACGCAGTATTTT. Protein sequence: CASSPLPFGGGTDTQYF.

The J gene is TRBJ1-1, the V gene TRBV10-3, with 7 nucleotides matching TRBD1. Germline CDR1 and CDR2: ENHRY and SYGVKD. CDR3 length equals 14 residues. With 10 bases clipped from V and 1 base from J, the junction kept 9 bases outside the gene matches. CDR3 sequence: CATTTGLGNTEAFF. In nucleotides, the CDR3 is TGTGCCACGACGACAGGGCTGGGGAACACTGAAGCTTTCTTT.

The CDR3 nucleotides read TGTGCCAGCAGCTTGGAAGGGCCAGGGGTTAACATTCAGTACTTC. The encoded protein is CASSLEGPGVNIQYF. The chain couples TRBV5-5 to TRBJ2-4; the D gene is possibly TRBD1 (6 bases). Germline CDR1 SGHKS, CDR2 YYEKEE (reference sequence). V lost 0 bases to trimming and J lost 7 bases, with 14 bases between them. The CDR3 has 15 residues.